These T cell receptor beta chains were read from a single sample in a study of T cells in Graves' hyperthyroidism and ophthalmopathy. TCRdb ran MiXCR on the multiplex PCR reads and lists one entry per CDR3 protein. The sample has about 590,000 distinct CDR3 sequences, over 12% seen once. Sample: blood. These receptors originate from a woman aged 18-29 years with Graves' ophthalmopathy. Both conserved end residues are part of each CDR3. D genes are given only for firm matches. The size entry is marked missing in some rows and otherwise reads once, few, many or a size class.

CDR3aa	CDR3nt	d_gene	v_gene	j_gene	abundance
CATSREKGRGVNTEAFF	TGTGCCACCAGCAGAGAAAAGGGGCGCGGGGTGAACACTGAAGCTTTCTTT	-	TRBV15	TRBJ1-1	few
CSVVTGHMTGELFF	TGCAGCGTCGTGACAGGCCACATGACCGGGGAGCTGTTTTTT	-	TRBV29-1	TRBJ2-2	many
CASSYSPGLAYYEQYF	TGTGCCAGCAGTTACTCCCCGGGACTAGCGTACTACGAGCAGTACTTC	TRBD2	TRBV6-2/TRBV6-3	TRBJ2-7	few
CASSYGTYDEQYF	TGTGCCAGCAGTTACGGTACTTACGACGAGCAGTACTTC	-	TRBV6-2/TRBV6-3	TRBJ2-7	few
CASSRGQGASTEAFF	TGTGCCAGCAGCCGTGGACAGGGGGCATCAACTGAAGCTTTCTTT	TRBD1	TRBV11-2	TRBJ1-1	many
CASSKTGRLDYEQYF	TGTGCCAGCAGCAAAACGGGACGTTTAGACTACGAGCAGTACTTC	-	TRBV9	TRBJ2-7	many
CASSFFGREEAKNIQYF	TGTGCCAGCAGTTTTTTCGGCAGGGAAGAGGCCAAAAACATTCAGTACTTC	-	TRBV28	TRBJ2-4	many
CASSLWGIYNSPLHF	TGTGCCAGCAGCTTATGGGGGATTTATAATTCACCCCTCCACTTT	-	TRBV7-4	TRBJ1-6	few
CASSLESPGTVYGYTF	TGTGCCAGCAGCCTTGAATCTCCCGGGACAGTTTATGGCTACACCTTC	TRBD1	TRBV11-3	TRBJ1-2	few
CASSQVTGGNSNQPQHF	TGCGCCAGCAGCCAAGTTACAGGGGGGAATAGCAATCAGCCCCAGCATTTT	TRBD1	TRBV4-1	TRBJ1-5	-
CASSVEGVNQPQHF	TGTGCCAGCAGCGTAGAAGGTGTCAATCAGCCCCAGCATTTT	-	TRBV9	TRBJ1-5	few
CASSPGLAGANEQFF	TGTGCCAGCAGTCCGGGACTAGCGGGAGCCAATGAGCAGTTCTTC	TRBD2	TRBV7-2	TRBJ2-1	many
CASSQVLAGVLNEQYF	TGCGCCAGCAGCCAAGTCCTAGCGGGAGTTCTGAACGAGCAGTACTTC	TRBD2	TRBV4-1	TRBJ2-7	-
CASSVAPVTNTGELFF	TGTGCCAGCAGCGTAGCTCCGGTTACGAACACCGGGGAGCTGTTTTTT	-	TRBV9	TRBJ2-2	many
CASRLPGQGHTGELFF	TGTGCCAGTAGGTTGCCTGGACAGGGGCACACCGGGGAGCTGTTTTTT	TRBD1	TRBV19	TRBJ2-2	few
CAGSLGLAGGPSYNEQFF	TGTGCCGGCAGCTTAGGACTAGCGGGAGGGCCCTCCTACAATGAGCAGTTCTTC	TRBD2	TRBV13	TRBJ2-1	-
CASSHKTDGYTGGLFF	TGTGCCAGCAGTCATAAAACCGATGGGTACACCGGGGGGCTGTTTTTT	-	TRBV7-9	TRBJ2-2	-
CASSFGENTEAFF	TGTGCCAGCAGCTTTGGTGAGAACACTGAAGCTTTCTTT	-	TRBV7-9	TRBJ1-1	many
CASSSDRGDIQYF	TGTGCCAGCAGTTCCGACAGGGGAGACATTCAGTACTTC	TRBD1	TRBV28	TRBJ2-4	many
CASSPTGTGNTGELFF	TGTGCCAGCTCACCGACCGGGACGGGGAACACCGGGGAGCTGTTTTTT	-	TRBV18	TRBJ2-2	many
CASRRDFGSYNEQFF	TGTGCCAGCAGGCGAGACTTTGGCTCCTACAATGAGCAGTTCTTC	-	TRBV27	TRBJ2-1	many
CASSVEVDTEAFF	TGTGCCAGCAGCGTAGAGGTTGACACTGAAGCTTTCTTT	-	TRBV9	TRBJ1-1	few
CASTREVAGGTEAFF	TGTGCCAGCACGCGTGAGGTGGCGGGGGGCACTGAAGCTTTCTTT	-	TRBV2	TRBJ1-1	-
CASSAGLPNTGELFF	TGCGCCAGCAGCGCGGGACTTCCTAACACCGGGGAGCTGTTTTTT	-	TRBV5-1	TRBJ2-2	many
CASSPVGGVGNTIYF	TGTGCCAGCAGCCCAGTTGGGGGGGTCGGAAACACCATATATTTT	-	TRBV7-3	TRBJ1-3	many
CASSYHNRESNEQFF	TGTGCCAGCAGTTACCACAACAGGGAATCCAATGAGCAGTTCTTC	-	TRBV6-2/TRBV6-3	TRBJ2-1	many
CASSLARTSGSYEQYF	TGTGCCAGCAGCTTAGCGAGGACTAGCGGGAGCTACGAGCAGTACTTC	TRBD2	TRBV7-2	TRBJ2-7	-
CASTTSGQYTGNEQFF	TGTGCCAGCACGACGAGCGGGCAGTACACTGGTAATGAGCAGTTCTTC	-	TRBV7-3	TRBJ2-1	-
CASSRLTGTLYEQYF	TGTGCCAGCAGCCGACTTACCGGGACACTGTACGAGCAGTACTTC	-	TRBV14	TRBJ2-7	many